This T cell receptor beta chain was sequenced during a study of identical twins. From germline, CDR1 is DFQATT and CDR2 SNEGSKA (reference sequence). The CDR3 extends over 14 amino acids. The V gene lost 1 base and the J gene lost 4 bases, with 13 bases spanning the gap. TCRdb ran MiXCR on the 5' RACE reads and lists one entry per CDR3 protein. Among 500,000 or so distinct CDR3 sequences listed, about 20% were seen once. Separately, the same data were catalogued under a study of T cells expressing NK-cell markers. That work states: About 1.0-8% of CD8+ T cells in over five donors belonged to dominant NKG2C+ clonotypes. There were a handful of donors in whom these clonotypes also led the CD3+CD56-NKG2C+ fraction. Expanded clones of NKG2C+ T cells had an unclear HCMV specificity.

The receptor's source is a woman aged 18-35 years in good health. The genes are TRBV20-1 and TRBJ2-5; weak D call: TRBD1 (6 bases). What was sequenced was CD4+ T cells sorted from blood. Here the CDR3 reads CSARVDSSVETQYF. The CDR3 bases are TGCAGTGCTAGAGTGGACAGTTCGGTAGAGACCCAGTACTTC.